The 27 T cell receptor beta chains below all came from one sample that was sequenced in a study of blood T cell repertoires in COVID-19. The table came from immunoSEQ multiplex PCR; TCRdb's copy has only in-frame clones and leaves some out. The sample carries about 300,000 clones, 85% recorded once. The sample taken for sequencing was PBMCs or T cells enriched from blood (not recorded which). These receptors all stem from a woman in her forties or fifties who had recovered from COVID-19.

This chain joins TRBV6-5 and TRBJ2-7; unclear D gene. The V and J ends lost 7 bases and 5 bases respectively, with 15 bases between them. Looked up from germline, CDR1 is MNHEY and CDR2 is SVGAGI. This CDR3 comprises 13 residues. The CDR3 spells CASTFTHAHEQYF. For the CDR3, the DNA is TGTGCCAGCACCTTCACACATGCCCACGAGCAGTACTTC.

CDR3 coding DNA: TGTGCCAGCAGCCCACGTGGGACAGGGAACTATGGCTACACCTTC. Its translation: CASSPRGTGNYGYTF. The chain couples TRBV2 to TRBJ1-2; TRBD1 aligns across 9 bases. The CDR3 runs to 15 residues. Unmatched junction bases numbered 7, after V lost 6 bases and J lost 2 bases. CDR1 is SNHLY, CDR2 FYNNEI, per germline.

The V and J genes are TRBV6-5 and TRBJ1-1; perhaps TRBD1 as D (5 bases). Germline V gene data show CDR1 as MNHEY and CDR2 as SVGAGI. With 0 bases removed from V and 4 bases from J, the gap between germline ends came to 12 bases. The CDR3 has 15 residues. This CDR3 reads CASSYSRRGTTEAFF. CDR3 in DNA: TGTGCCAGCAGTTACTCCAGGAGGGGAACCACTGAAGCTTTCTTT.

This clone was recorded only once. The chain recombines TRBV6-6 with TRBJ1-1, with D perhaps matching TRBD1 (6 bases). The CDR3 sequence is 16 residues long. Germline assignment: CDR1 MNHNY and CDR2 SVGAGI (reference sequence). The V end was cut by 10 bases, the J end by 2 bases, with 23 bases between. In DNA form, the CDR3 reads TGTGCCACTAACAGACCGCAGACAGGATTAAACACTGAAGCTTTCTTT. As protein: CATNRPQTGLNTEAFF.

The gene calls are TRBV5-4 and TRBJ2-7, with 8 bases aligning to TRBD2. V shed 4 bases, J shed 5 bases, and the junction held 11 bases outside the gene matches. Germline CDR1 and CDR2: SGHNT and YYREEE (reference sequence). The CDR3 runs to 15 residues. Here the CDR3 DNA reads TGTGCCAGCAGCGGGCCCCGAACAGCGGGGGACGAGCAGTACTTC. Protein sequence: CASSGPRTAGDEQYF.

This clone came up a few times. J is TRBJ1-5 and V is TRBV3-1 (or the pseudogene TRBV3-2); the D is unclear. Germline CDR1 is LGHDT and CDR2 is YNNKEL (reference sequence). The length of the CDR3 is 12 residues. V was cut by 5 bases and J by 7 bases, with 9 bases left in between. The DNA for the CDR3 is TGTGCCAGCAGCTATCTAGGACAGCCCCAGCATTTT. Its protein is CASSYLGQPQHF.

The chain's CDR3 is CASTGMPLGGYTF. The CDR3 coding sequence is TGTGCCAGCACCGGGATGCCCCTTGGTGGCTACACCTTC. V gene TRBV12-3 or TRBV12-4 combines with J gene TRBJ1-2; the D is unclear. Trimming pared 7 bases from V and 7 bases from J, leaving 16 bases between. The CDR3 totals 13 residues.

The chain uses TRBV14 and TRBJ2-5, with D maybe TRBD1 (5 bases). The CDR3 length is 16 residues. With 0 bases removed from V and 5 bases from J, the gap between germline ends came to 16 bases. Germline loops: CDR1 SGHDN, CDR2 FVKESK. CDR3 nucleotides: TGTGCCAGCAGCCAAGAGACCGGCAGGGTGTGGGAGACCCAGTACTTC. Amino acid sequence: CASSQETGRVWETQYF.

This chain uses TRBV6-2 or TRBV6-3 with TRBJ2-7; a weak D match, TRBD1 (6 bases). The CDR3 runs to 14 residues. Germline V gene data show CDR1 as MNHEY and CDR2 as SVGEGT. V gave up 2 bases and J gave up 1 base, with 9 bases separating them. As DNA, the CDR3 is TGTGCCAGCAGTTACAGGACAGCTTCCTACGAGCAGTACTTC. It translates to CASSYRTASYEQYF.

The chain employs TRBV2 and TRBJ1-5; D may be TRBD1 (6 bases). CDR1 is SNHLY, CDR2 FYNNEI, per germline. Trimming stripped 3 bases from V and 7 bases from J, with 22 bases between. The CDR3 extends over 17 amino acids. CDR3 sequence: CASSDISVRGGLQPQHF. CDR3 nucleotide sequence: TGTGCCAGCAGTGATATTTCGGTCAGGGGAGGGCTCCAGCCCCAGCATTTT.

This clone turned up a few times. The chain uses TRBV7-9 and TRBJ1-4; D call uncertain. V shed 2 bases and J shed 6 bases, with 13 bases lying between them. CDR3 length: 15 amino acids. The germline V gene encodes CDR1 SEHNR and CDR2 FQNEAQ (reference sequence). DNA of the CDR3: TGTGCCAGCAGCTTACTCTCTGGAGGCGATGAAAAACTGTTTTTT. It is translated as CASSLLSGGDEKLFF.

This rearrangement joins TRBV7-3 to TRBJ2-3; tentatively, D is TRBD2 (6 bases). V lost 3 bases to trimming and J lost 4 bases, with 11 bases between them. This CDR3 is built from 14 residues. CDR1 and CDR2 (germline): SGHTA, FQGTGA. The CDR3 DNA sequence: TGTGCCAGCAGCTTCTCTGGAGGGGCAGATACGCAGTATTTT. Its protein is CASSFSGGADTQYF.

The chain recombines TRBV30 with TRBJ1-1, with D perhaps TRBD1 (5 bases). Trimming shortened V by 1 base and J by 7 bases, and 7 bases separated the two germline ends. Germline V gives CDR1 GTSNPN, CDR2 SVGIG (reference sequence). The CDR3 runs to 11 residues. This chain's CDR3 is CAWSGQIEAFF. The CDR3 region has the DNA TGTGCCTGGAGTGGACAGATTGAAGCTTTCTTT.

J is TRBJ2-1 and V is TRBV5-6; TRBD2 aligns across 11 bases. Germline CDR1 reads SGHDT; CDR2 reads YYEEEE. The CDR3 has 16 amino acids. V trimming: 2 bases; J trimming: 1 base; junction bases outside the gene matches: 2. The chain's CDR3 is CASSLRLAGSYNEQFF. The CDR3 region has the DNA TGTGCCAGCAGCTTAAGACTAGCGGGGTCCTACAATGAGCAGTTCTTC.

This clone was observed a single time. This chain joins TRBV19 and TRBJ1-1; D ambiguous. The CDR3 is 14 residues long. Germline V gives CDR1 LNHDA, CDR2 SQIVND (reference sequence). V lost 5 bases and J lost 1, with 11 bases in between. The CDR3 DNA reads as TGTGCCAGTAGTTTACGGCCAGGGAACACTGAAGCTTTCTTT. Its protein is CASSLRPGNTEAFF. Using reference TRBV19 and TRBJ1-1 for the parts outside the CDR3, the full variable domain is DGGITQSPKYLFRKEGQNVTLSCEQNLNHDAMYWYRQDPGQGLRLIYYSQIVNDFQKGDIAEGYSVSREKKESFPLTVTSAQKNPTAFYLCASSLRPGNTEAFFGQGTRLTVV.

Points on this clone: At one end the junction does not follow the germline gene, possibly because of a read error. The V call is TRBV6-5, the J call TRBJ2-1; perhaps TRBD2 as D (5 bases). The CDR3 sequence is 12 residues long. Germline values: CDR1 MNHEY, CDR2 SVGAGI. The CDR3 sequence: CASQYPEGRSVF. The CDR3 DNA reads as TGTGCCAGCCAGTATCCCGAGGGTAGGTCAGTCTTC.

The chain links TRBV5-4 to TRBJ2-3; D might be TRBD2 (6 bases). The germline V and J ends were trimmed by 1 base and 5 bases, with 11 bases remaining between them. Germline-derived CDR1 and CDR2 are SGHNT and YYREEE (reference sequence). CDR3 length: 14 amino acids. CDR3 DNA: TGTGCCAGCAGCTTGTCTCTAGCGATAGATACGCAGTATTTT. Protein: CASSLSLAIDTQYF.

V is TRBV5-6 and J is TRBJ1-5; TRBD1 aligns across 8 bases. V lost 0 bases and J lost 7; bases outside the gene matches: 6. From germline, CDR1 is SGHDT and CDR2 YYEEEE. This CDR3 region has 15 residues. CDR3 region: CASSLAGGESQPQHF. CDR3 DNA sequence: TGTGCCAGCAGCTTGGCAGGGGGCGAAAGCCAGCCCCAGCATTTT.

This clone was picked up a small number of times. The gene calls are TRBV30 and TRBJ2-3; TRBD2 might be the D (5 bases). The CDR3 runs to 16 residues. Germline V gives CDR1 GTSNPN, CDR2 SVGIG (reference sequence). V shed 0 bases and J shed 2 bases, with 15 bases lying between them. The CDR3 protein is CAWSVWTERNTDTQYF. The CDR3 DNA reads as TGTGCCTGGAGTGTATGGACCGAGCGGAACACAGATACGCAGTATTTT.

The chain links TRBV7-6 to TRBJ2-1, with D unclear. The CDR3 totals 14 residues. From germline, CDR1 is SGHVS and CDR2 FNYEAQ. V was pared by 5 bases and J by 6 bases, with 14 bases between. For the CDR3, the DNA is TGTGCCAGCAGCCCGAGAGGTTCGGGCAATGAGCAGTTCTTC. Protein: CASSPRGSGNEQFF.

The genes are TRBV19 and TRBJ1-2; perhaps TRBD1 as D (6 bases). The germline V gene has CDR1 LNHDA and CDR2 SQIVND (reference sequence). The CDR3 totals 15 residues. Trimming took 5 bases from V and 1 from J, leaving 14 bases between them. The CDR3 bases are TGTGCCAGTAGTTGGGGCAGGGGCGGTAACTATGGCTACACCTTC. Its protein product is CASSWGRGGNYGYTF.

J is TRBJ1-1 and V is TRBV5-1; possibly TRBD1 for D (5 bases). V was clipped by 4 bases and J by 0 bases, with 16 bases between them. Per the germline V gene, CDR1 is SGHRS and CDR2 is YFSETQ. The length of the CDR3 is 16 residues. CDR3 nucleotide sequence: TGCGCCAGCAGCCCATGGGCAGGGCTCATGAACACTGAAGCTTTCTTT. This gives the protein CASSPWAGLMNTEAFF.

The sample holds a few counts of this clone. The V gene is TRBV5-6, the J gene TRBJ2-3; 10 positions match TRBD2. V lost 1 base, J lost 2 bases, and 4 bases stayed unmatched. Germline-derived CDR1 and CDR2 are SGHDT and YYEEEE. The CDR3 is made up of 16 amino acids. CDR3 in DNA: TGTGCCAGCAGCTTGCAACTAGCGGGACCCACAGATACGCAGTATTTT. This encodes CASSLQLAGPTDTQYF.

The chain employs TRBV7-2 and TRBJ1-1; 10 bases are a match to TRBD1. This CDR3 region has 13 residues. Trimming cost V 6 bases and J 7 bases; bases outside gene matches: 5. Germline V gene sequence: CDR1 SGHTA, CDR2 FQGNSA. Written as DNA, the CDR3 is TGTGCCAGCAGGGAGACAGGGGGCAATGAAGCTTTCTTT. This translates into CASRETGGNEAFF.

J is TRBJ1-2 and V is TRBV28; 7 nucleotides align to TRBD1. V lost 1 base to trimming and J lost 6 bases; unmatched junction nucleotides: 2. Germline V lookup: CDR1 MDHEN, CDR2 SYDVKM. CDR3 length: 13 residues. CDR3 sequence (DNA): TGTGCCAGCAGTTTATACAGGGGCGATGGCTACACCTTC. Its translation: CASSLYRGDGYTF.

In its sample, this clone was seen a few times. The chain has TRBV4-1 and TRBJ2-3, with TRBD2 as a possible D gene (5 bases). This CDR3 is built from 16 residues. The germline gives CDR1 MGHRA, CDR2 YSYEKL. The V end was cut by 4 bases, the J end by 0 bases, with 14 bases between. The CDR3 protein is CASSRLDLISTDTQYF. DNA for the CDR3: TGCGCCAGCAGCCGATTGGACTTGATTAGCACAGATACGCAGTATTTT.

This sequence joins TRBV4-2 and TRBJ2-2, with 8 bases lining up with TRBD1. The germline CDR1 and CDR2 sequences are LGHNA and YNFKEQ. Germline trimming cut 1 base from V and 5 bases from J; bases unmatched to any gene: 6. The CDR3 has 16 residues. In nucleotides, the CDR3 is TGTGCCAGCAGCCAAGTGTCCCGGACAGGGACCGGGGAGCTGTTTTTT. The encoded protein is CASSQVSRTGTGELFF.